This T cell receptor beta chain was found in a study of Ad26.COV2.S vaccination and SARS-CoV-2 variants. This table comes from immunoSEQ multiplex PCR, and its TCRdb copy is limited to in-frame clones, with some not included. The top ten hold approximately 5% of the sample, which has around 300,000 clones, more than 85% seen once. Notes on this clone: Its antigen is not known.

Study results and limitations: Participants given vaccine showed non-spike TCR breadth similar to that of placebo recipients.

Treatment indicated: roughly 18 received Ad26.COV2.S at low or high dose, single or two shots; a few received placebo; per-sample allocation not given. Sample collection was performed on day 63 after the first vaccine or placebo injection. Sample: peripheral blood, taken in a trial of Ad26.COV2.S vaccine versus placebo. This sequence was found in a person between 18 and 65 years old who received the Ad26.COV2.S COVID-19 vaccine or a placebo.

The CDR3 spells CASSLETSLNSPLHF. In DNA, the CDR3 is TGTGCCAGCAGCTTAGAGACCTCCCTAAATTCACCCCTCCACTTT. The rearrangement joins TRBV7-2 to TRBJ1-6; D unclear. The CDR3 covers 15 residues. V was shortened by 1 base and J by 7 bases, with 11 bases between the two germline ends. Per the germline V gene, CDR1 is SGHTA and CDR2 is FQGNSA.